This TCR beta chain was identified in a study of STAT5B mutations in CD4+ large granular lymphocyte leukemia. Overall study: Among healthy donors, a particular HLA allele went with more CDR3 'QG' motifs. Findings of the study overall: Compared with healthy controls (2/35), patient top clones favored TRBV06 (8/27).

The CDR3 is made up of 13 amino acids. Trimming removed 4 bases from V and 4 bases from J, with 8 bases in between. Germline CDR1 reads SGHRS; CDR2 reads YFSETQ. The table came from immunoSEQ multiplex PCR; TCRdb's copy has only in-frame clones and leaves some out. The sample consists of 45,000 to 50,000 clones, roughly 80% of them appearing once. With respect to this clone: Its antigen is unidentified.

Input material: CD4+ T cells from blood buffy coats. V usage is TRBV5-1 and J usage is TRBJ2-2; D is undetermined. This TCR was sampled from a human donor in good health. DNA for the CDR3: TGCGCCAGCAGCCTTGAATTCACCGGGGAGCTGTTTTTT. Its translation is CASSLEFTGELFF.